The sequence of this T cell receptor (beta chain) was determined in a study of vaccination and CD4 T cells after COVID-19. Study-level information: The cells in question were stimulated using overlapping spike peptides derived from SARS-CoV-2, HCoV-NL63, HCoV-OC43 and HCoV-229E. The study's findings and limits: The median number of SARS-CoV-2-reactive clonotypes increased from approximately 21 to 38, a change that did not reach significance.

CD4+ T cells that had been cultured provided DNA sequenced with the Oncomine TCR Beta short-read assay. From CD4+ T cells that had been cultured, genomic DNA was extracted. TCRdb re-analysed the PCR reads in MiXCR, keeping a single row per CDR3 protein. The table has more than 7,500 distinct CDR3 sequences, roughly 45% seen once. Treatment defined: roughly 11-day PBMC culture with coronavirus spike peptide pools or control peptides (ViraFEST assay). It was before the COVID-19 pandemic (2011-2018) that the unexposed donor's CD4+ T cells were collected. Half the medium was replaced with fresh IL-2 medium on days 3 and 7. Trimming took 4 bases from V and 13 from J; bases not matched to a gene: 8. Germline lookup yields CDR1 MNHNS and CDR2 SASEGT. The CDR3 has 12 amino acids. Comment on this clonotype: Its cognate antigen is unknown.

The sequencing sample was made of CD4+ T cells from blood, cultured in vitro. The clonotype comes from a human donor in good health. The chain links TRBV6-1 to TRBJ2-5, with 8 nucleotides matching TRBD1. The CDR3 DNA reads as TGTGCCAGCAGTGGCAACAGGGGGTCTCCGTACTTC. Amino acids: CASSGNRGSPYF.